Listed below are T cell receptor beta chains from one sample, sequenced in a study of identifying expanded T cells in peripheral blood. Libraries were prepared by immunoSEQ multiplex PCR; TCRdb keeps only in-frame clonotypes and omits some of them. The sample lists 100,000 to 150,000 clones; 65% to 90% were seen once. The sequenced sample consisted of blood. Every receptor here comes from a person aged 18 to 70 in good health. Both conserved end residues are part of each CDR3. The order of the fields is CDR3 DNA, CDR3 protein, J gene, D gene, clone size, V gene. The D gene is left open where the match is weak. The size field is filled for only some rows; it gives once, few, many or a size class.

cdr3_nt: TGTGCCATCAGTCAACAGGGGGCTTACACTGAAGCTTTCTTT; cdr3_aa: CAISQQGAYTEAFF; j_call: TRBJ1-1; d_call: TRBD1; clone_size: once; v_call: TRBV10-3
cdr3_nt: TGTGCCAGCAGCTTGGGCTCTGGAAACACCATATATTTT; cdr3_aa: CASSLGSGNTIYF; j_call: TRBJ1-3; d_call: .; clone_size: .; v_call: TRBV5-6
cdr3_nt: TGTGCCAGCAGTGAAAGGCTAGCAGATACGCAGTATTTT; cdr3_aa: CASSERLADTQYF; j_call: TRBJ2-3; d_call: .; clone_size: .; v_call: TRBV6-1
cdr3_nt: TGTGCCAGCAGTGGGGGACAGGGAGAGACCCAGTACTTC; cdr3_aa: CASSGGQGETQYF; j_call: TRBJ2-5; d_call: TRBD1; clone_size: .; v_call: TRBV2
cdr3_nt: TGTGCCAGCCTTCGACAGACCTCTGGAAACACCATATATTTT; cdr3_aa: CASLRQTSGNTIYF; j_call: TRBJ1-3; d_call: .; clone_size: .; v_call: TRBV6-1
cdr3_nt: TGTGCCAGCAGCAAAGGGGGACAAAACTATGGCTACACCTTC; cdr3_aa: CASSKGGQNYGYTF; j_call: TRBJ1-2; d_call: .; clone_size: .; v_call: TRBV21-1
cdr3_nt: TGTGCCATCAGGGCCGGGACAGGGGGCAATCAGCCCCAGCATTTT; cdr3_aa: CAIRAGTGGNQPQHF; j_call: TRBJ1-5; d_call: TRBD1; clone_size: .; v_call: TRBV10-3
cdr3_nt: TGTGCCAGCAGCTTAAATGGCCCAGATACGCAGTATTTT; cdr3_aa: CASSLNGPDTQYF; j_call: TRBJ2-3; d_call: .; clone_size: .; v_call: TRBV11-2
cdr3_nt: TGTGCCAGCACAGGGGATAACACCGGGGAGCTGTTTTTT; cdr3_aa: CASTGDNTGELFF; j_call: TRBJ2-2; d_call: .; clone_size: .; v_call: TRBV7-6
cdr3_nt: TGTGCCAGCAGTGACCCCCAGATAAGAGATACGCAGTATTTT; cdr3_aa: CASSDPQIRDTQYF; j_call: TRBJ2-3; d_call: .; clone_size: .; v_call: TRBV2
cdr3_nt: TGTGCCACGAGAACAGGACAGTTCTACGAGCAGTACTTC; cdr3_aa: CATRTGQFYEQYF; j_call: TRBJ2-7; d_call: .; clone_size: few; v_call: TRBV6-1
cdr3_nt: TGTGCCAGCAGCGTAGGGGTGGCAGATACGCAGTATTTT; cdr3_aa: CASSVGVADTQYF; j_call: TRBJ2-3; d_call: .; clone_size: .; v_call: TRBV9
cdr3_nt: TGTGCCAGCAGTTTATTGGGAGGCGGGAGGCGAGAGACCCAGTACTTC; cdr3_aa: CASSLLGGGRRETQYF; j_call: TRBJ2-5; d_call: TRBD2; clone_size: .; v_call: TRBV27
cdr3_nt: TGTGCCAGCAGTGGCCGAACTAGCGCGAACTCCTACGAGCAGTACTTC; cdr3_aa: CASSGRTSANSYEQYF; j_call: TRBJ2-7; d_call: TRBD2; clone_size: .; v_call: TRBV28
cdr3_nt: TGTGCCAGTAGTAAGGGACGGTTGTCAAGTGCAACTAATGAAAAACTGTTTTTT; cdr3_aa: CASSKGRLSSATNEKLFF; j_call: TRBJ1-4; d_call: .; clone_size: .; v_call: TRBV19
cdr3_nt: TGTGCCAGCAGCCAAAGCCACAGGACAGGGAATTCACCCCTCCACTTT; cdr3_aa: CASSQSHRTGNSPLHF; j_call: TRBJ1-6; d_call: TRBD1; clone_size: .; v_call: TRBV16
cdr3_nt: TGTGCCAGCAGCTTAGAGGGACTACTCTATGGCTACACCTTC; cdr3_aa: CASSLEGLLYGYTF; j_call: TRBJ1-2; d_call: .; clone_size: .; v_call: TRBV11-2
cdr3_nt: TGTGCCAGCTCACCCGGACAGGCGAGCTCCTACGAGCAGTACTTC; cdr3_aa: CASSPGQASSYEQYF; j_call: TRBJ2-7; d_call: TRBD1; clone_size: .; v_call: TRBV18
cdr3_nt: TGTGCCAGCAGTTTTCTCCTTTACGAGCAGTACTTC; cdr3_aa: CASSFLLYEQYF; j_call: TRBJ2-7; d_call: .; clone_size: .; v_call: TRBV28
cdr3_nt: TGCAGCGCTGGGCGCGGACTGAACACTGAAGCTTTCTTT; cdr3_aa: CSAGRGLNTEAFF; j_call: TRBJ1-1; d_call: .; clone_size: few; v_call: TRBV29-1
cdr3_nt: TGTGCCAGCAGTGAAATGGTCGGGGATGGAGAGACCCAGTACTTC; cdr3_aa: CASSEMVGDGETQYF; j_call: TRBJ2-5; d_call: .; clone_size: few; v_call: TRBV6-1
cdr3_nt: TGTGCCAGCAGTTTCAGGGGGCTGGACACTGAAGCTTTCTTT; cdr3_aa: CASSFRGLDTEAFF; j_call: TRBJ1-1; d_call: TRBD1; clone_size: once; v_call: TRBV6-6
cdr3_nt: TGTGCCAGCAGCTTAACCCCTACAGATACGCAGTATTTT; cdr3_aa: CASSLTPTDTQYF; j_call: TRBJ2-3; d_call: .; clone_size: .; v_call: TRBV7-3
cdr3_nt: TGTGCCAGCAGCCCCGGGACAGGAACTTACAATGAGCAGTTCTTC; cdr3_aa: CASSPGTGTYNEQFF; j_call: TRBJ2-1; d_call: TRBD1; clone_size: .; v_call: TRBV7-3
cdr3_nt: TGTGCCAGTCGCCCCGGGACAGGGTCCCACAATGAGCAGTTCTTC; cdr3_aa: CASRPGTGSHNEQFF; j_call: TRBJ2-1; d_call: TRBD1; clone_size: .; v_call: TRBV7-8
cdr3_nt: TGCAGCGTTGAAGGGGCCTCCTATGGCTACACCTTC; cdr3_aa: CSVEGASYGYTF; j_call: TRBJ1-2; d_call: .; clone_size: .; v_call: TRBV29-1
cdr3_nt: TGTGCCAGCAGCCTCGGGACTGCGGTTCAAGAGACCCAGTACTTC; cdr3_aa: CASSLGTAVQETQYF; j_call: TRBJ2-5; d_call: .; clone_size: .; v_call: TRBV28
cdr3_nt: TGTGCCAGTAGTACTCTCAGCGGGTTCTTTGAGCGGCAGTACTTC; cdr3_aa: CASSTLSGFFERQYF; j_call: TRBJ2-7; d_call: .; clone_size: few; v_call: TRBV19
cdr3_nt: TGTGCCAGCAGTGAGTGGGGGAGTAGCTATGGCTACACCTTC; cdr3_aa: CASSEWGSSYGYTF; j_call: TRBJ1-2; d_call: .; clone_size: .; v_call: TRBV2
cdr3_nt: TGTGCCAGCAGCCAACAAGACACTGAAGCTTTCTTT; cdr3_aa: CASSQQDTEAFF; j_call: TRBJ1-1; d_call: .; clone_size: few; v_call: TRBV28
cdr3_nt: TGTGCCAGCAGCTTGGTAGTGGACCGCACAGATACGCAGTATTTT; cdr3_aa: CASSLVVDRTDTQYF; j_call: TRBJ2-3; d_call: .; clone_size: .; v_call: TRBV5-6
cdr3_nt: TGTGCCAGCAGCGTAACACCTATCGGGGACACTGAAGCTTTCTTT; cdr3_aa: CASSVTPIGDTEAFF; j_call: TRBJ1-1; d_call: .; clone_size: .; v_call: TRBV11-1
cdr3_nt: TGTGCCAGCAGCTTACGTAGGACAGGGCAAATCATCTCCTACGAGCAGTACTTC; cdr3_aa: CASSLRRTGQIISYEQYF; j_call: TRBJ2-7; d_call: TRBD1; clone_size: .; v_call: TRBV7-9
cdr3_nt: TGTGCCTGGAGTTTGGGCTACGAGCAGTACTTC; cdr3_aa: CAWSLGYEQYF; j_call: TRBJ2-7; d_call: .; clone_size: .; v_call: TRBV30
cdr3_nt: TGTGCCAGTAGTACCCATAATGAAAAACTGTTTTTT; cdr3_aa: CASSTHNEKLFF; j_call: TRBJ1-4; d_call: .; clone_size: .; v_call: TRBV19